Presented here are 12 T cell receptor beta chains from one specimen sequenced in a study of T cell repertoires in cytomegalovirus infection. No antigens are known for them. TCRdb reprocessed the reads via MiXCR and lists one record per CDR3 protein. The table has tens of thousands of distinct CDR3 sequences, roughly 28% seen once. Sample: CD8+ T cells from cultured PBMCs, taken from culture after CMV antigen stimulation. These receptor sequences come from a human donor in good health (CMV status not recorded). Some clones in this sample may be carry-over from other donors' samples.

This sequence joins TRBV20-1 and TRBJ2-2; no definite D call. This CDR3 has 14 residues. Germline assignment: CDR1 DFQATT and CDR2 SNEGSKA (reference sequence). Trimming removed 2 bases from V and 4 bases from J, with 11 bases in between. The CDR3: CSARLPPGTGELFF. Here the CDR3 DNA reads TGCAGTGCTAGACTCCCTCCGGGCACCGGGGAGCTGTTTTTT.

The rearrangement links TRBV7-8 to TRBJ1-1, with TRBD1 identical over 9 bases. Germline CDR1 and CDR2: SGHVS and FQNEAQ. The CDR3 has 16 residues. Trimming cost V 7 bases and J 0 bases; bases outside gene matches: 9. The chain's CDR3 is CASKAGTGIMNTEAFF. CDR3 DNA: TGTGCCAGCAAAGCCGGGACAGGGATCATGAACACTGAAGCTTTCTTT. Full variable domain (outside the CDR3, taken from reference TRBV7-8 and TRBJ1-1): GAGVSQSPRYKVAKRGQDVALRCDPISGHVSLFWYQQALGQGPEFLTYFQNEAQLDKSGLPSDRFFAERPEGSVSTLKIQRTQQEDSAVYLCASKAGTGIMNTEAFFGQGTRLTVV.

This clonotype was counted between two and nine times. The chain links TRBV24-1 to TRBJ1-6, with a possible D match to TRBD1 (5 bases). With 2 bases removed from V and 6 bases from J, the gap between germline ends came to 10 bases. From germline, CDR1 is KGHDR and CDR2 SFDVKD. The CDR3 totals 15 residues. This chain's CDR3 is CATSDSSGTNSPLHF. CDR3 bases: TGTGCCACCAGTGATTCCTCAGGGACTAATTCACCCCTCCACTTT.

At least ten counts were recorded for this clonotype. V and J are TRBV27 and TRBJ2-5; 10 nucleotides match TRBD2. Trimming at V came to 4 bases and at J to 2 bases, leaving 4 bases not matched to a gene. The CDR3 contains 15 residues. Germline V gene data show CDR1 as MNHEY and CDR2 as SMNVEV (reference sequence). The CDR3 sequence: CASSWLAGAQETQYF. CDR3 DNA sequence: TGTGCCAGCAGTTGGCTAGCGGGGGCTCAAGAGACCCAGTACTTC.

This sequence joins TRBV27 and TRBJ1-2; 9 bases agree with TRBD1. CDR1 is MNHEY, CDR2 SMNVEV, per germline (reference sequence). V trimming: 0 bases; J trimming: 7 bases; junction bases outside the gene matches: 6. The CDR3 length is 15 residues. The DNA for the CDR3 is TGTGCCAGCAGTTTATCGAGGACAGGGGCCGTTGGCTACACCTTC. This codes for CASSLSRTGAVGYTF.

At least ten counts were recorded for this clonotype. The CDR3 is CASSLGGRRTDTQYF. In nucleotides, the CDR3 is TGTGCCAGCAGCTTAGGGGGGCGACGGACAGATACGCAGTATTTT. The chain uses TRBV7-2 and TRBJ2-3; D is possibly TRBD1 (6 bases). CDR1 and CDR2 from the germline V gene are SGHTA and FQGNSA. This CDR3 region has 15 residues. Trimming left V 1 base short and J 3 bases short, with 11 bases between. The complete variable domain, with remaining parts taken from reference TRBV7-2 and TRBJ2-3, reads GAGVSQSPSNKVTEKGKDVELRCDPISGHTALYWYRQSLGQGLEFLIYFQGNSAPDKSGLPSDRFSAERTGGSVSTLTIQRTQQEDSAVYLCASSLGGRRTDTQYFGPGTRLTVL.

This clonotype occurred a few times. V and J are TRBV6-1 and TRBJ1-2, with D hard to call. CDR1 MNHNS and CDR2 SASEGT come from the germline V gene. The V end was cut by 2 bases, the J end by 2 bases, with 9 bases between. This CDR3 spans 14 amino acids. The CDR3 DNA reads as TGTGCCAGCAGTGAAAGGGTCAGAAACTATGGCTACACCTTC. This codes for CASSERVRNYGYTF.

This clonotype was recorded a few times. The CDR3 sequence: CAVRDSHYNEQFF. CDR3 sequence (DNA): TGTGCAGTCAGGGACAGCCATTACAATGAGCAGTTCTTC. The chain carries TRBV7-8 and TRBJ2-1; 7 bases are a match to TRBD1. The CDR3 has 13 residues. CDR1 is SGHVS, CDR2 FQNEAQ, per germline.

This clonotype was seen ten or more times. The chain combines TRBV7-8 with TRBJ1-1; 12 bases fit TRBD1. The length of the CDR3 is 16 residues. After removal of 4 bases from V and 7 bases from J, the junction contained 10 bases not matched to a gene. Germline V gene sequence: CDR1 SGHVS, CDR2 FQNEAQ. This chain's CDR3 is CASSSPPGQGAIEAFF. In nucleotides, the CDR3 is TGTGCCAGCAGCTCACCGCCGGGACAGGGGGCTATTGAAGCTTTCTTT.

The chain links TRBV7-9 to TRBJ2-7, with 13 bases matching TRBD2. V shed 4 bases, J shed 0 bases, and the junction held 9 bases outside the gene matches. This CDR3 spans 18 amino acids. From germline, CDR1 is SEHNR and CDR2 FQNEAQ (reference sequence). The CDR3 is CASSSTGTSGTSSYEQYF. CDR3 nucleotides: TGTGCCAGCAGCTCCACCGGGACTAGCGGGACGAGCTCCTACGAGCAGTACTTC. Complete variable domain (other parts from reference TRBV7-9 and TRBJ2-7): DTGVSQNPRHKITKRGQNVTFRCDPISEHNRLYWYRQTLGQGPEFLTYFQNEAQLEKSRLLSDRFSAERPKGSFSTLEIQRTEQGDSAMYLCASSSTGTSGTSSYEQYFGPGTRLTVT.

A few counts support this clonotype. J is TRBJ2-1 and V is TRBV15, with 14 bases matching TRBD2. CDR3 length: 15 amino acids. The trim removed 5 bases at V and 6 bases at J, leaving 3 bases unmatched. The V gene's germline CDR1 is LNHNV and CDR2 YYDKDF (reference sequence). CDR3 sequence (DNA): TGTGCCACCAGCGGAGGGACTAGCGGGAGCAATGAGCAGTTCTTC. Translating gives CATSGGTSGSNEQFF.

This clonotype was counted many times. This sequence joins TRBV27 and TRBJ2-7; the match to TRBD2 covers 9 bases. The V gene's germline CDR1 is MNHEY and CDR2 SMNVEV (reference sequence). The CDR3 is made up of 14 amino acids. With 3 bases clipped from V and 2 bases from J, the junction kept 2 bases outside the gene matches. This chain's CDR3 is CASSFSGRTYEQYF. The CDR3 nucleotides are TGTGCCAGCAGTTTTAGCGGGAGAACCTACGAGCAGTACTTC.